Presented here are 29 T cell receptor beta chains from one specimen sequenced in a study of untreated major depressive disorder. Regarding the study as a whole: Depressed patients' CD4+ T cells carried increased TRBV05-01 (Vbeta 5.1) usage versus control CD4+ T cells.

Their specific antigens are unknown. Measured with immunoSEQ multiplex PCR; TCRdb has only the in-frame clones, and not every one. The sample lists approximately 25,000 clones, about 90% occurring once. Sequenced input: CD4+ T cells from PBMCs. The receptors here all came from a woman aged 25 to 39 with major depressive disorder.

This clone was observed a few times. V gene TRBV15 combines with J gene TRBJ1-4; D is ambiguous. Between the trimmed V and J ends, which lost 2 bases and 12 bases, there was a span of 13 bases. CDR1 and CDR2 from the germline V gene are LNHNV and YYDKDF (reference sequence). The CDR3 is 13 amino acids. CDR3 amino acids: CATSRPPLYQLFF. The CDR3 DNA sequence: TGTGCCACCAGCAGACCGCCTCTGTATCAACTGTTTTTT.

The gene calls are TRBV5-1 and TRBJ1-2; 8 bases map to TRBD1. The junction had 23 bases not matched to a gene; V was cut back by 6 bases and J by 4 bases. Germline values: CDR1 SGHRS, CDR2 YFSETQ. There are 19 residues in the CDR3. CDR3 sequence (DNA): TGCGCCAGCACCCCCGGTGGGCAGGGGGCCCTTTTTATTCTCTATGGCTACACCTTC. It translates to CASTPGGQGALFILYGYTF.

J is TRBJ2-5 and V is TRBV28, with 12 bases that match TRBD2. V gave up 1 base and J gave up 7 bases; unmatched junction bases: 4. The CDR3 runs 15 residues. CDR1 MDHEN and CDR2 SYDVKM come from the germline V gene. This chain's CDR3 is CASSLSLAGGGTQYF. CDR3 nucleotide sequence: TGTGCCAGCAGTTTATCACTAGCGGGAGGAGGGACCCAGTACTTC.

The V and J genes are TRBV7-2 and TRBJ2-2; 10 bases map to TRBD2. Germline assignment: CDR1 SGHTA and CDR2 FQGNSA. This CDR3 contains 16 residues. With V trimmed by 1 base and J by 7 bases, 6 bases remained unmatched. The CDR3 loop reads CASSLEGTSVSGELFF. CDR3 coding DNA: TGTGCCAGCAGCTTAGAGGGGACTAGCGTTAGCGGGGAGCTGTTTTTT.

The chain combines TRBV2 with TRBJ1-1; D call uncertain. This CDR3 spans 11 amino acids. Trimming took off 8 bases at V and 4 bases at J, with 8 bases between the two ends. CDR1 and CDR2 (germline): SNHLY, FYNNEI. Written as DNA, the CDR3 is TGTGCCAGCCAGGTTTTCACTGAAGCTTTCTTT. Amino acid sequence: CASQVFTEAFF. Looking up the rest from reference TRBV2 and TRBJ1-1 gives the full variable domain: EPEVTQTPSHQVTQMGQEVILRCVPISNHLYFYWYRQILGQKVEFLVSFYNNEISEKSEIFDDQFSVERPDGSNFTLKIRSTKLEDSAMYFCASQVFTEAFFGQGTRLTVV.

About this clone: This same CDR3 is encoded by further DNA sequences in the sample. The rearrangement uses TRBV6-6 and TRBJ1-1, with D possibly TRBD1 on 6 matching bases. V was shortened by 0 bases and J by 4 bases, with 9 bases between the two germline ends. Germline V gene data show CDR1 as MNHNY and CDR2 as SVGAGI (reference sequence). This CDR3 contains 14 residues. This CDR3 reads CASSYSRGGTEAFF. DNA for the CDR3: TGTGCCAGCAGTTACTCAAGGGGGGGCACTGAAGCTTTCTTT.

The chain combines TRBV5-1 with TRBJ2-5; TRBD2 matches at 7 bases. Trimming cost V 3 bases and J 4 bases; bases outside gene matches: 12. The length of the CDR3 is 16 residues. CDR1 is SGHRS, CDR2 YFSETQ, per germline. This CDR3 is CASSWRGISVGETQYF. CDR3 nucleotide sequence: TGCGCCAGCAGCTGGCGGGGGATCTCAGTCGGAGAGACCCAGTACTTC.

The V gene is TRBV9, the J gene TRBJ2-1; 7 positions match TRBD2. The CDR3 covers 15 residues. V shed 4 bases, J shed 1 base, and the junction held 5 bases outside the gene matches. In germline, CDR1 is SGDLS, CDR2 YYNGEE. The CDR3 nucleotides read TGTGCCAGCAGCCCCCGACTAGCATCCTACAATGAGCAGTTCTTC. Protein: CASSPRLASYNEQFF. Full variable domain (remainder filled in from reference TRBV9 and TRBJ2-1): DSGVTQTPKHLITATGQRVTLRCSPRSGDLSVYWYQQSLDQGLQFLIQYYNGEERAKGNILERFSAQQFPDLHSELNLSSLELGDSALYFCASSPRLASYNEQFFGPGTRLTVL.

This clone was seen a single time. The genes are TRBV5-8 and TRBJ2-1, with no clear D. There are 14 residues in the CDR3. Germline lookup yields CDR1 SGHTS and CDR2 YDEGEE. V lost 4 bases to trimming and J lost 8 bases, with 16 bases between them. CDR3 coding DNA: TGTGCCAGCAGCACCCCGTACAGACCCGATGAGCAGTTCTTC. It translates to CASSTPYRPDEQFF. Based on the CDR3 plus reference TRBV5-8 and TRBJ2-1, the full variable domain is EAGVTQSPTHLIKTRGQQATLRCSPISGHTSVYWYQQALGLGLQFLLWYDEGEERNRGNFPPRFSGRQFPNYSSELNVNALELEDSALYLCASSTPYRPDEQFFGPGTRLTVL.

The chain combines TRBV7-9 with TRBJ2-7; 8 positions agree with TRBD1. The CDR3 runs 16 residues. Germline V lookup: CDR1 SEHNR, CDR2 FQNEAQ (reference sequence). The V gene end was trimmed by 5 bases and the J gene end by 2 bases; junction bases not matched to a gene: 11. CDR3 DNA: TGTGCCAGCAGCCTAATCACCGGGACAGGACCCTACGAGCAGTACTTC. Amino acids: CASSLITGTGPYEQYF.

V is TRBV5-1 and J is TRBJ2-7; D might be TRBD1 (6 bases). This CDR3 comprises 14 residues. Germline CDR1 and CDR2: SGHRS and YFSETQ. The germline V and J ends were trimmed by 0 bases and 3 bases, with 10 bases remaining between them. CDR3 protein: CASSLDRAGYEQYF. The CDR3 nucleotides read TGCGCCAGCAGCTTGGACAGGGCTGGCTACGAGCAGTACTTC.

The CDR3 reads CASSPWDSTGAFF. The CDR3 nucleotides are TGTGCCAGCAGTCCATGGGACAGTACAGGAGCTTTCTTT. The chain uses TRBV6-6 and TRBJ1-1; 7 nucleotides match TRBD1. The germline V gene encodes CDR1 MNHNY and CDR2 SVGAGI (reference sequence). After removal of 5 bases from V and 10 bases from J, the junction contained 10 bases not matched to a gene. The CDR3 is 13 residues long.

This chain connects TRBV7-3 to TRBJ2-6; D unclear. Germline lookup yields CDR1 SGHTA and CDR2 FQGTGA. Between the trimmed V and J ends, which lost 5 bases and 0 bases, there was a span of 5 bases. The CDR3 spans 14 residues. The CDR3 DNA sequence: TGTGCCAGCAGCATCAACTCTGGGGCCAACGTCCTGACTTTC. The encoded protein is CASSINSGANVLTF.

In this sample, this clone turned up a few times. V is TRBV2 and J is TRBJ2-7, with a possible D match to TRBD1 (6 bases). The V end lost 4 bases, the J end lost 1 base, and 14 bases lay between the germline ends. The germline gives CDR1 SNHLY, CDR2 FYNNEI. This CDR3 has 15 residues. The CDR3 DNA is TGTGCCAGCAGTGGGGACCTAACAGGGTCCTACGAGCAGTACTTC. Its translation: CASSGDLTGSYEQYF. Based on the CDR3 plus reference TRBV2 and TRBJ2-7, the full variable domain is EPEVTQTPSHQVTQMGQEVILRCVPISNHLYFYWYRQILGQKVEFLVSFYNNEISEKSEIFDDQFSVERPDGSNFTLKIRSTKLEDSAMYFCASSGDLTGSYEQYFGPGTRLTVT.

By sample share, this clone is large. V is TRBV18 and J is TRBJ2-7, with D possibly TRBD2 on 5 matching bases. Germline V CDR1 and CDR2: KGHSH, LQKENI. The CDR3 totals 15 residues. Trimming removed 0 bases at V and 3 bases at J, with 12 bases between. This CDR3 reads CASSPPTGSLYEQYF. The CDR3 nucleotides read TGTGCCAGCTCACCACCAACGGGGAGCCTCTACGAGCAGTACTTC. The full variable domain, with the rest looked up from reference TRBV18 and TRBJ2-7, is NAGVMQNPRHLVRRRGQEARLRCSPMKGHSHVYWYRQLPEEGLKFMVYLQKENIIDESGMPKERFSAEFPKEGPSILRIQQVVRGDSAAYFCASSPPTGSLYEQYFGPGTRLTVT.

The J gene is TRBJ2-3, the V gene TRBV7-2; tentative D call: TRBD1 (6 bases). The CDR3 loop spans 13 amino acids. Trimming took 5 bases from V and 4 from J, leaving 10 bases between them. Germline CDR1 and CDR2: SGHTA and FQGNSA. CDR3 DNA: TGTGCCAGCAGCATAGACAGGCCAGATACGCAGTATTTT. This gives the protein CASSIDRPDTQYF.

This chain uses TRBV28 with TRBJ1-1, with no clear D. The germline gives CDR1 MDHEN, CDR2 SYDVKM. The CDR3 has 15 residues. V shed 2 bases and J shed 1 base, with 11 bases lying between them. This chain's CDR3 is CASSLGPPKNTEAFF. CDR3 DNA: TGTGCCAGCAGTTTAGGTCCGCCGAAGAACACTGAAGCTTTCTTT.

The chain recombines TRBV6-9 with TRBJ2-5; TRBD1 aligns across 12 bases. The ends lost 7 bases at V and 2 bases at J; junction bases unmatched: 11. Germline CDR1 and CDR2: MNHGY and SVAAGI. The CDR3 has 17 residues. As DNA, the CDR3 is TGTGCCAGCAACACAGGGACAGGGGGCGGATTTCAAGAGACCCAGTACTTC. It encodes CASNTGTGGGFQETQYF.

This clone was seen only once. The rearrangement uses TRBV7-3 and TRBJ2-1; tentatively, D is TRBD2 (5 bases). The V end lost 1 base, the J end lost 8 bases, and 15 bases lay between the germline ends. In germline, CDR1 is SGHTA, CDR2 FQGTGA. The CDR3 sequence is 15 residues long. CDR3 bases: TGTGCCAGCAGCTTAAGACGAGGACTTGGATATGAGCAGTTCTTC. Translated, it gives CASSLRRGLGYEQFF.

The CDR3 is CASSPFSPYQETQYF. The CDR3 coding sequence is TGCGCCAGCAGCCCTTTTAGCCCGTACCAAGAGACCCAGTACTTC. The rearrangement uses TRBV4-1 and TRBJ2-5; D is undetermined. Trimming pared 4 bases from V and 0 bases from J, leaving 12 bases between. CDR3 length equals 15 residues. Germline V gives CDR1 MGHRA, CDR2 YSYEKL.

The chain couples TRBV11-2 to TRBJ1-5; D is undetermined. The CDR3 is 13 amino acids. V lost 1 base and J 0 bases, leaving 1 base between the germline ends. The germline CDR1 and CDR2 sequences are SGHAT and FQNNGV. The CDR3 nucleotides are TGTGCCAGCAGCTTAGGTAGCAATCAGCCCCAGCATTTT. It yields the protein CASSLGSNQPQHF.

The chain carries TRBV28 and TRBJ1-5, with a weak D call TRBD1 (6 bases). There are 15 residues in the CDR3. Germline V lookup: CDR1 MDHEN, CDR2 SYDVKM. With 6 bases removed from V and 0 bases from J, the gap between germline ends came to 12 bases. The CDR3 here is CASRRSTGSNQPQHF. The CDR3 nucleotides read TGTGCCAGCAGACGCTCGACAGGTAGCAATCAGCCCCAGCATTTT.

This sequence joins TRBV27 and TRBJ1-5; D gene uncertain. V was trimmed by 0 bases and J by 7 bases, leaving 16 bases between them. This CDR3 has 16 amino acids. Per the germline V gene, CDR1 is MNHEY and CDR2 is SMNVEV (reference sequence). The CDR3 reads CASSLSRGGRLQPQHF. The CDR3 nucleotides read TGTGCCAGCAGTTTATCGCGGGGAGGGAGATTGCAGCCCCAGCATTTT.

The chain is built from TRBV11-3 and TRBJ2-5; perhaps TRBD2 as D (7 bases). The ends were cut back, 5 bases at V and 5 bases at J, with 15 bases in the middle. The CDR3 covers 14 residues. Germline V gives CDR1 SGHNT, CDR2 YENEEA. In DNA, the CDR3 is TGTGCCAGCAGCCCCGGCGGGGGCTGGGAGACCCAGTACTTC. Its protein product is CASSPGGGWETQYF.

This chain connects TRBV7-9 to TRBJ2-1; 7 bases line up with TRBD2. J gave up 10 bases and V 5 bases, and 2 bases lay outside the gene matches. Germline assignment: CDR1 SEHNR and CDR2 FQNEAQ (reference sequence). The CDR3 extends over 11 amino acids. The CDR3 loop is CASSRGEEQFF. The CDR3 DNA follows: TGTGCCAGCAGCCGGGGGGAAGAGCAGTTCTTC.

The chain recombines TRBV13 with TRBJ1-2; D gene unclear. The CDR3 is 14 amino acids. Germline V gene sequence: CDR1 PRHDT, CDR2 FYEKMQ (reference sequence). V lost 0 bases and J lost 8, with 13 bases in between. The CDR3 protein is CASSLGPDRRGYTF. The CDR3 DNA follows: TGTGCCAGCAGCTTAGGTCCGGATCGGAGGGGCTACACCTTC.

This clone was observed once. The CDR3 is CASSLEAKKTQYF. DNA of the CDR3: TGTGCCAGCAGCTTGGAGGCTAAGAAGACCCAGTACTTC. The chain carries TRBV5-4 and TRBJ2-5, with D unresolved. Germline V gene lookup returns CDR1 SGHNT and CDR2 YYREEE (reference sequence). V was pared by 0 bases and J by 6 bases, with 9 bases between. This CDR3 region has 13 residues.

V is TRBV28 and J is TRBJ1-1, with D hard to call. The V and J ends lost 7 bases and 4 bases respectively, with 16 bases between them. CDR3 length: 14 amino acids. CDR1 and CDR2 (germline): MDHEN, SYDVKM. DNA for the CDR3: TGTGCCAGCACCCTAGGAGTCAGGCGCACTGAAGCTTTCTTT. Translating gives CASTLGVRRTEAFF.

This clone was found once. The chain carries TRBV7-8 and TRBJ1-2, with no clear D. Trimming removed 5 bases from V and 9 bases from J, with 19 bases in between. The germline V gene has CDR1 SGHVS and CDR2 FQNEAQ. The CDR3 consists of 14 residues. The CDR3 DNA follows: TGTGCCAGCAGCCCCTCAATCGCCCTAATTCGCTACACCTTC. Translated: CASSPSIALIRYTF.